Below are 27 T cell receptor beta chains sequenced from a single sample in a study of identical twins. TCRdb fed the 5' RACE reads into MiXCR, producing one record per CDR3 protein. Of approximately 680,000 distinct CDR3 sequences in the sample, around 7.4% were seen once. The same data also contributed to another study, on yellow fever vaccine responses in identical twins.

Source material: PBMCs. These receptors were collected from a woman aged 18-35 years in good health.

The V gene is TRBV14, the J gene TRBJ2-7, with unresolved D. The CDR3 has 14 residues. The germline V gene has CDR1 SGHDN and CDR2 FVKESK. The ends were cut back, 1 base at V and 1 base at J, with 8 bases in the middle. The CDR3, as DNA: TGTGCCAGCAGCCAAGCTCGGGTTTCCTACGAGCAGTACGTC. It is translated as CASSQARVSYEQYV.

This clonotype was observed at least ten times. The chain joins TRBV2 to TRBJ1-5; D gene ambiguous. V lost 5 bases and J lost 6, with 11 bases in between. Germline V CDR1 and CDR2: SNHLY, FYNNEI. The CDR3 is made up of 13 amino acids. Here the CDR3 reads CASSPNAVQPQHF. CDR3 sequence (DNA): TGTGCCAGCAGTCCCAATGCGGTTCAGCCCCAGCATTTT.

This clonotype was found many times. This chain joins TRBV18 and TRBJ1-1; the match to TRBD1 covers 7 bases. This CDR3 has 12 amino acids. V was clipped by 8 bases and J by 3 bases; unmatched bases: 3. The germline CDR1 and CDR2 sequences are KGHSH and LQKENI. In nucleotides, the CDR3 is TGTGCCAGCAGTACAGGGGACACTGAAGCTTTCTTT. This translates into CASSTGDTEAFF.

CDR3 residues: CASSFVGLYYEQYV. As DNA, the CDR3 is TGTGCCAGCAGCTTCGTCGGACTATACTACGAGCAGTACGTC. This chain uses TRBV11-2 with TRBJ2-7; a weak D match, TRBD2 (6 bases). The CDR3 spans 14 residues. CDR1 and CDR2 from the germline V gene are SGHAT and FQNNGV. V shed 3 bases and J shed 3 bases, with 12 bases lying between them.

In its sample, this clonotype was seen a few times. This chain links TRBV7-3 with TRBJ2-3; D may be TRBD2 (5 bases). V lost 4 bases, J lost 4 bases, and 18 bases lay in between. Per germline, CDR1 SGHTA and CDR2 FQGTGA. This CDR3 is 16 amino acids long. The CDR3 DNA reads TGTGCCAGCAGCTCCCCCGGGGAAACCCACGCAGATACGCAGTATTTT. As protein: CASSSPGETHADTQYF.

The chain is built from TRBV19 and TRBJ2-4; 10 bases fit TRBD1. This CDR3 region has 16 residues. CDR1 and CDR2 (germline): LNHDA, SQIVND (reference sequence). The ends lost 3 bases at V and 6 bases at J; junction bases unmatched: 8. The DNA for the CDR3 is TGTGCCAGTAGTATCATAGACAGGGGGCTGAGAAACATTCAGTACTTC. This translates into CASSIIDRGLRNIQYF.

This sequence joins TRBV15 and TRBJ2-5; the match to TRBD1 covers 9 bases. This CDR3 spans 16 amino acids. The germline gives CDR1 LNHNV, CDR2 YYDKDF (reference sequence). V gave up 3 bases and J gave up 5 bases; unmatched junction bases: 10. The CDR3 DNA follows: TGTGCCACCAGCAGTCGCCGGGACAGGGTATTGGAGACCCAGTACTTC. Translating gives CATSSRRDRVLETQYF.

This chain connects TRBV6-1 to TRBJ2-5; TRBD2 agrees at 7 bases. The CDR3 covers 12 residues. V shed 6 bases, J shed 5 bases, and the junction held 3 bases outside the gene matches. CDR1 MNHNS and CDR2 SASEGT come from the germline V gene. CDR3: CASRSAGETQYF. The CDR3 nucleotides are TGTGCCAGCAGATCAGCGGGGGAGACCCAGTACTTC.

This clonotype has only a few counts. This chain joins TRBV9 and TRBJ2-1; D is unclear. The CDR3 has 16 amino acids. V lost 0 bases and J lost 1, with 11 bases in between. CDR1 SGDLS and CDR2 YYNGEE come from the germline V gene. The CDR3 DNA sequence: TGTGCCAGCAGCGTAGTGGCGGAGTTATCCTACAATGAGCAGTTCTTC. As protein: CASSVVAELSYNEQFF.

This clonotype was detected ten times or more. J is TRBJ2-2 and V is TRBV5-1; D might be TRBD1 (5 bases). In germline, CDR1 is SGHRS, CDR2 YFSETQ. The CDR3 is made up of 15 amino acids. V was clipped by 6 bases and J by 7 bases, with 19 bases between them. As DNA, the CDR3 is TGCGCCAGCACCCTGACAGCATCTGGTCGCGGGGAGCTGTTTTTT. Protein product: CASTLTASGRGELFF.

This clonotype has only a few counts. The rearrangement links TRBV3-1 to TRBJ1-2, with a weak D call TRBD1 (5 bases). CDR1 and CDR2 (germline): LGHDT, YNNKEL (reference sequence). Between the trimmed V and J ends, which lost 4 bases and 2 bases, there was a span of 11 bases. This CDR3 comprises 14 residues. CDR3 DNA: TGTGCCAGCAGCCCGGGACGGGGAAACTATGGCTACACCTTC. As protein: CASSPGRGNYGYTF.

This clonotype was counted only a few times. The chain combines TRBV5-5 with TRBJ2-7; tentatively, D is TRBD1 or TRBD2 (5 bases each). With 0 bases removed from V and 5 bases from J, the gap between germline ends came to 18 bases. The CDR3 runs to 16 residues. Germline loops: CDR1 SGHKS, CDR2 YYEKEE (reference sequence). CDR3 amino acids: CASSLAGLASRDEQYV. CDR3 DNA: TGTGCCAGCAGCTTGGCGGGGTTGGCCTCCAGGGACGAGCAGTACGTC.

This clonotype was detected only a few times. CDR3 sequence: CATSDGDSTDTQYF. The DNA for the CDR3 is TGTGCCACCAGTGATGGCGACAGCACAGATACGCAGTATTTT. The rearrangement joins TRBV24-1 to TRBJ2-3; no clear D gene. Trimming removed 3 bases from V and 0 bases from J, with 6 bases in between. Germline CDR1 reads KGHDR; CDR2 reads SFDVKD. The CDR3 totals 14 residues.

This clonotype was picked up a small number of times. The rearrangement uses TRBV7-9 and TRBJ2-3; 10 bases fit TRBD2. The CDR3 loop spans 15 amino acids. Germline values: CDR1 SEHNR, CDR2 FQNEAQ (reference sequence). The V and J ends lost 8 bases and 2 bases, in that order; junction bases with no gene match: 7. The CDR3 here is CASVSSGRDTDTQYF. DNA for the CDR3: TGTGCCAGCGTCTCTAGCGGGAGAGACACAGATACGCAGTATTTT.

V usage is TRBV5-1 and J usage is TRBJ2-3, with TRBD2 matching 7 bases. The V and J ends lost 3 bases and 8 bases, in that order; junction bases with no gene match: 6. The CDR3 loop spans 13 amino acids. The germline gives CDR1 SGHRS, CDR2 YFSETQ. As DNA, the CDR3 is TGCGCCAGCAGCTGGACTAGTCCAGGTACGCAGTATTTT. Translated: CASSWTSPGTQYF.

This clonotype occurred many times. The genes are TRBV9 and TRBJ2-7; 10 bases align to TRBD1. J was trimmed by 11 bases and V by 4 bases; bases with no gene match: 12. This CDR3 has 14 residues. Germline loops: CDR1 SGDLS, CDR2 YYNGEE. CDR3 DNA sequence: TGTGCCAGCAGCAGAGAGACAGGGGGCGAGTCTAAGTACTTC. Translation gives CASSRETGGESKYF.

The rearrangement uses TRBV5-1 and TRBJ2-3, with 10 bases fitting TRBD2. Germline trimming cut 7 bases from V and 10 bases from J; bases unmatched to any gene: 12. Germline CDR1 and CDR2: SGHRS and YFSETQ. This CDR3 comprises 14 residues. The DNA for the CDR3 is TGCGCCAGCCAGCGGACTAGCGGAGAGAGGGCGCAGTATTTT. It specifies CASQRTSGERAQYF.

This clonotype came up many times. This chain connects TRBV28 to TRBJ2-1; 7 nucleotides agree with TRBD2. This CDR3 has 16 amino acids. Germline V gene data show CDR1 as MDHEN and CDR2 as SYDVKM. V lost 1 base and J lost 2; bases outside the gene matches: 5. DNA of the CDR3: TGTGCCAGCAGTTTATCGAGCGGGATGGCCTACAATGAGCAGTTCTTC. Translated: CASSLSSGMAYNEQFF.

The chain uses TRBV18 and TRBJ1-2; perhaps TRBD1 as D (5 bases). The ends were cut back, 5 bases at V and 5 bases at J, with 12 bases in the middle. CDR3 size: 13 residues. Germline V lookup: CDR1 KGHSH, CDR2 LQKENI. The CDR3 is CASSTGGPYGYTF. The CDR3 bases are TGTGCCAGCTCAACGGGGGGACCATATGGCTACACCTTC.

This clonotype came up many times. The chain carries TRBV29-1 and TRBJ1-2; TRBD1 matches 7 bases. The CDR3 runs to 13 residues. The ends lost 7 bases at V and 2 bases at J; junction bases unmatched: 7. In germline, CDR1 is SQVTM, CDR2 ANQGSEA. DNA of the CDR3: TGCAGCGCAAGGGACAGCGACAACTATGGCTACACCTTC. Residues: CSARDSDNYGYTF.

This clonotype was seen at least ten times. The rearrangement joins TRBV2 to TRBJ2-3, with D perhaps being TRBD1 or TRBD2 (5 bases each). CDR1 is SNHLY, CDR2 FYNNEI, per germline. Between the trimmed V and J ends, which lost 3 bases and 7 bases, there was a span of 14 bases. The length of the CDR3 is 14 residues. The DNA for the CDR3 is TGTGCCAGCAGTGATATACGGGGCTTTCATACGCAGTATTTT. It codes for CASSDIRGFHTQYF.

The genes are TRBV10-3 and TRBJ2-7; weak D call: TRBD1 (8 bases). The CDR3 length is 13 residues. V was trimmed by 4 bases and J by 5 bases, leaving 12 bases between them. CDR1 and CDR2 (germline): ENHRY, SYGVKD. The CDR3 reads CAISAQGGDEQYV. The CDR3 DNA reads TGTGCCATCAGTGCACAGGGGGGGGACGAGCAGTACGTC.

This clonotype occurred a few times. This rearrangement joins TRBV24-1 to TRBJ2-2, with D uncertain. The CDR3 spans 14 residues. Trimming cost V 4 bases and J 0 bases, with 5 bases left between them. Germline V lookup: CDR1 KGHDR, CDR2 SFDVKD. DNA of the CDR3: TGTGCCACCAGTGAGGGCTCGAACACCGGGGAGCTGTTTTTT. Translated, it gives CATSEGSNTGELFF.

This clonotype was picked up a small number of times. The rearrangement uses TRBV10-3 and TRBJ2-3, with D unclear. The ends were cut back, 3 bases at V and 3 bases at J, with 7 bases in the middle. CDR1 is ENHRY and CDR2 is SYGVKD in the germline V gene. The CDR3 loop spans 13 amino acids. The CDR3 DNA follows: TGTGCCATCAGTGATATGGAGACAGATACGCAGTATTTT. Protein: CAISDMETDTQYF.

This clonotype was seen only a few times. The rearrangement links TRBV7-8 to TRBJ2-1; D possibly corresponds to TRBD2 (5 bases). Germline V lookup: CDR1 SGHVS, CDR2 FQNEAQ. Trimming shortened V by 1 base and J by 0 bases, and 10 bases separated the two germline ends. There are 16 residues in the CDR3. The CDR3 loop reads CASSLETISSYNEQFF. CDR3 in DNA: TGTGCCAGCAGCTTAGAGACTATTAGCTCCTACAATGAGCAGTTCTTC.

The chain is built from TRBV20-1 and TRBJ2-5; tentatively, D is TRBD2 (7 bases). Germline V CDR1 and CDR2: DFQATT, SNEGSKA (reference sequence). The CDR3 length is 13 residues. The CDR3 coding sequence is TGCAGCCCAAGGGGGGGTAGTGAAGAGACCCAGTACTTC. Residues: CSPRGGSEETQYF.

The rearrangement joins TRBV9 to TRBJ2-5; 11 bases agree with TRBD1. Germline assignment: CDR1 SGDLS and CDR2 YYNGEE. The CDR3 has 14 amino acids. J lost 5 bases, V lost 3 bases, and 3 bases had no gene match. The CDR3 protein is CASSGTGGTETQYF. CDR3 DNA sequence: TGTGCCAGCAGCGGGACAGGGGGCACGGAGACCCAGTACTTC.